This passage covers 31 T cell receptor beta chains from one sample sequenced in a study of T-cell memory formation after mild COVID-19. A single record per CDR3 protein comes from TCRdb applying MiXCR to the 5' RACE reads. The table has approximately 440,000 distinct CDR3 sequences, 20% seen once; the top ten hold around 8%. Material: PBMCs or a T cell subset sorted from them (not recorded which). These receptors all stem from an adult woman who had mild COVID-19 (a few samples of this study predate the infection). Cell type and time point are not known.

J is TRBJ2-1 and V is TRBV25-1; perhaps D is TRBD1 or TRBD2 (7 bases each). The germline CDR1 and CDR2 sequences are MGHDK and SYGVNS. With 2 bases removed from V and 7 bases from J, the gap between germline ends came to 18 bases. This CDR3 spans 16 amino acids. The CDR3 region has the DNA TGTGCCAGCAGTGAAGACAGGGAGGGGTTTTTGAATGAGCAGTTCTTC. This codes for CASSEDREGFLNEQFF. Supplemented by reference TRBV25-1 and TRBJ2-1, the full variable domain reads EADIYQTPRYLVIGTGKKITLECSQTMGHDKMYWYQQDPGMELHLIHYSYGVNSTEKGDLSSESTVSRIRTEHFPLTLESARPSHTSQYLCASSEDREGFLNEQFFGPGTRLTVL.

This clonotype was seen more than once but under ten times. The V and J genes are TRBV29-1 and TRBJ2-7; possible D gene TRBD1, 6 bases. Between the trimmed V and J ends, which lost 6 bases and 0 bases, there was a span of 15 bases. The CDR3 has 14 amino acids. Germline loops: CDR1 SQVTM, CDR2 ANQGSEA. The CDR3 nucleotides are TGCAGCGTAGACACGACAGGTACCTCCTACGAGCAGTACTTC. It codes for CSVDTTGTSYEQYF.

This clonotype has just one count. The chain employs TRBV9 and TRBJ1-2, with 7 positions matching TRBD1. Germline V gives CDR1 SGDLS, CDR2 YYNGEE. With V trimmed by 0 bases and J by 7 bases, 6 bases remained unmatched. This CDR3 has 14 amino acids. Here the CDR3 DNA reads TGTGCCAGCAGCGTAGCGCAACAGGGGTTTGGCTACACCTTC. This gives the protein CASSVAQQGFGYTF.

There are a few counts of this clonotype. This chain links TRBV7-9 with TRBJ1-5; tentatively, D is TRBD1 (5 bases). Per the germline V gene, CDR1 is SEHNR and CDR2 is FQNEAQ (reference sequence). The CDR3 runs to 16 residues. Trimming cost V 1 base and J 0 bases, with 10 bases left between them. DNA for the CDR3: TGTGCCAGCAGCTTAGGTGCGGGGCTTAGCAATCAGCCCCAGCATTTT. Translated, it gives CASSLGAGLSNQPQHF. The full variable domain, with the rest looked up from reference TRBV7-9 and TRBJ1-5, is DTGVSQNPRHKITKRGQNVTFRCDPISEHNRLYWYRQTLGQGPEFLTYFQNEAQLEKSRLLSDRFSAERPKGSFSTLEIQRTEQGDSAMYLCASSLGAGLSNQPQHFGDGTRLSIL.

This clonotype showed up many times. The chain is built from TRBV27 and TRBJ1-2; D uncertain. The germline V gene has CDR1 MNHEY and CDR2 SMNVEV (reference sequence). V lost 11 bases and J 4 bases, leaving 23 bases between the germline ends. The CDR3 runs 15 residues. CDR3 loop: CAAGGGVAGSYGYTF. The DNA for the CDR3 is TGTGCCGCCGGTGGCGGGGTGGCTGGAAGCTATGGCTACACCTTC.

This clonotype was observed many times. This rearrangement joins TRBV19 to TRBJ2-1, with 14 positions matching TRBD2. This CDR3 contains 16 residues. CDR1 and CDR2 (germline): LNHDA, SQIVND (reference sequence). V lost 6 bases to trimming and J lost 5 bases; unmatched junction nucleotides: 6. DNA of the CDR3: TGTGCCAGTAGCGGACTAGCGGGGGGCTTGAACAATGAGCAGTTCTTC. Protein: CASSGLAGGLNNEQFF.

The chain links TRBV4-1 to TRBJ1-5; D is ambiguous. Germline values: CDR1 MGHRA, CDR2 YSYEKL. The CDR3 is made up of 18 amino acids. Trimming pared 0 bases from V and 0 bases from J, leaving 15 bases between. DNA of the CDR3: TGCGCCAGCAGCCAAGATGGCGGCCCGGGCTATAGCAATCAGCCCCAGCATTTT. Translation: CASSQDGGPGYSNQPQHF.

This clonotype has ten or more counts. The chain's CDR3 is CASSLGGYYTF. CDR3 nucleotide sequence: TGTGCCAGCAGTTTGGGGGGCTACTACACCTTC. This chain uses TRBV12-3 or TRBV12-4 with TRBJ1-2, with D maybe TRBD1 (6 bases). Trimming removed 3 bases at V and 10 bases at J, with 9 bases between. The CDR3 spans 11 residues.

V is TRBV3-1 and J is TRBJ2-5; unclear D gene. The germline CDR1 and CDR2 sequences are LGHDT and YNNKEL (reference sequence). The CDR3 contains 13 residues. V shed 4 bases and J shed 1 base, with 7 bases lying between them. CDR3 region: CASSLWIQETQYF. The CDR3, as DNA: TGTGCCAGCAGCCTATGGATCCAAGAGACCCAGTACTTC.

The DNA of the CDR3 is TGTGCCAGCATTGTAGGTTTGAACACTGAAGCTTTCTTT. Encoded protein: CASIVGLNTEAFF. The chain is built from TRBV6-6 and TRBJ1-1, with D unclear. The CDR3 totals 13 residues. From germline, CDR1 is MNHNY and CDR2 SVGAGI (reference sequence). Trimming pared 7 bases from V and 0 bases from J, leaving 9 bases between.

This clonotype was seen more than once but under ten times. This sequence joins TRBV7-2 and TRBJ2-7; TRBD2 matches 11 bases. Trimming removed 1 base from V and 3 bases from J; junction bases left unmatched: 5. Germline lookup yields CDR1 SGHTA and CDR2 FQGNSA. This CDR3 is built from 16 residues. The CDR3 is CASSLDSSGGYYEQYF. CDR3 bases: TGTGCCAGCAGCTTAGATTCTAGCGGGGGGTACTACGAGCAGTACTTC. Looking up the rest from reference TRBV7-2 and TRBJ2-7 gives the full variable domain: GAGVSQSPSNKVTEKGKDVELRCDPISGHTALYWYRQSLGQGLEFLIYFQGNSAPDKSGLPSDRFSAERTGGSVSTLTIQRTQQEDSAVYLCASSLDSSGGYYEQYFGPGTRLTVT.

This clonotype appeared many times. The chain uses TRBV5-6 and TRBJ2-1, with 7 nucleotides matching TRBD2. Germline CDR1 is SGHDT and CDR2 is YYEEEE. The V and J ends lost 4 bases and 6 bases, in that order; junction bases with no gene match: 7. The CDR3 sequence is 14 residues long. This chain's CDR3 is CASSRAGSGNEQFF. The CDR3 DNA reads TGTGCCAGCAGCCGAGCGGGATCAGGCAATGAGCAGTTCTTC.

This clonotype was recorded once. This rearrangement joins TRBV2 to TRBJ2-3; the D is unclear. Germline lookup yields CDR1 SNHLY and CDR2 FYNNEI. V lost 2 bases to trimming and J lost 0 bases, with 6 bases between them. The CDR3 sequence is 14 residues long. In nucleotides, the CDR3 is TGTGCCAGCAGTGAAAGGGCGAGCACAGATACGCAGTATTTT. Its protein product is CASSERASTDTQYF.

This clonotype was recorded a few times. V gene TRBV20-1 combines with J gene TRBJ1-5; a possible D gene is TRBD1 (5 bases). Trimming stripped 1 base from V and 12 bases from J, with 16 bases between. Germline CDR1 is DFQATT and CDR2 is SNEGSKA (reference sequence). The CDR3 runs to 13 residues. CDR3 sequence: CSARGSAGDIQHF. CDR3 bases: TGCAGTGCTAGAGGGTCTGCGGGGGATATCCAGCATTTT.

This clonotype was observed a handful of times. The chain combines TRBV5-1 with TRBJ2-5; 9 nucleotides agree with TRBD2. The V gene end was trimmed by 5 bases and the J gene end by 9 bases; junction bases not matched to a gene: 14. Germline V gives CDR1 SGHRS, CDR2 YFSETQ. The CDR3 covers 15 residues. This CDR3 is CASRISGTSLRAQYF. DNA of the CDR3: TGCGCCAGCAGAATATCCGGGACTAGCCTCCGGGCCCAGTACTTC.

The V and J genes are TRBV7-8 and TRBJ2-3; 10 nucleotides line up with TRBD1. CDR1 and CDR2 from the germline V gene are SGHVS and FQNEAQ. V dropped 6 bases and J dropped 7; count of bases not matched to a gene: 13. The CDR3 contains 16 residues. Written as DNA, the CDR3 is TGTGCCAGCAGACCTACCGGGACAGGGGTTGAGAATACGCAGTATTTT. This translates into CASRPTGTGVENTQYF. The variable domain in full, with the rest retrieved from reference TRBV7-8 and TRBJ2-3, is GAGVSQSPRYKVAKRGQDVALRCDPISGHVSLFWYQQALGQGPEFLTYFQNEAQLDKSGLPSDRFFAERPEGSVSTLKIQRTQQEDSAVYLCASRPTGTGVENTQYFGPGTRLTVL.

The table lists this clonotype with a few counts. The chain carries TRBV7-9 and TRBJ2-1, with TRBD2 identical over 8 bases. Germline CDR1 is SEHNR and CDR2 is FQNEAQ (reference sequence). Unmatched junction bases numbered 5, after V lost 2 bases and J lost 2 bases. This CDR3 has 16 amino acids. This CDR3 reads CASSLSGSGAYNEQFF. The CDR3 nucleotides read TGTGCCAGCAGCTTAAGCGGGAGCGGAGCCTACAATGAGCAGTTCTTC.

This rearrangement joins TRBV9 to TRBJ2-4, with 7 bases lining up with TRBD2. The CDR3 sequence is 16 residues long. CDR1 and CDR2 (germline): SGDLS, YYNGEE. With 4 bases clipped from V and 8 bases from J, the junction kept 15 bases outside the gene matches. This CDR3 reads CASSPRGERDGDIQYF. The DNA for the CDR3 is TGTGCCAGCAGCCCCCGAGGCGAGCGGGACGGGGACATTCAGTACTTC.

V and J are TRBV15 and TRBJ2-7; D is unclear. There are 13 residues in the CDR3. V was pared by 3 bases and J by 5 bases, with 11 bases between. Germline V lookup: CDR1 LNHNV, CDR2 YYDKDF (reference sequence). The CDR3 DNA sequence: TGTGCCACCAGCAGTCTTACCAGGAACGAGCAGTACTTC. This translates into CATSSLTRNEQYF.

This clonotype was seen many times. The chain recombines TRBV7-8 with TRBJ2-1, with 7 bases aligning to TRBD2. The V and J ends lost 5 bases and 0 bases, in that order; junction bases with no gene match: 10. The length of the CDR3 is 17 residues. Germline V gene data show CDR1 as SGHVS and CDR2 as FQNEAQ. The DNA for the CDR3 is TGTGCCAGCAGCCCGGCTTTGGGGAGGGACTCCTACAATGAGCAGTTCTTC. Encoded protein: CASSPALGRDSYNEQFF. The entire variable domain, with the rest obtained from reference TRBV7-8 and TRBJ2-1, is as follows: GAGVSQSPRYKVAKRGQDVALRCDPISGHVSLFWYQQALGQGPEFLTYFQNEAQLDKSGLPSDRFFAERPEGSVSTLKIQRTQQEDSAVYLCASSPALGRDSYNEQFFGPGTRLTVL.

This clonotype was recorded many times. V gene TRBV6-4 combines with J gene TRBJ2-3, with 8 bases lining up with TRBD1. CDR1 is MRHNA, CDR2 SNTAGT, per germline. The CDR3 loop spans 16 amino acids. J lost 2 bases, V lost 4 bases, and 8 bases had no gene match. The CDR3: CASSAADRDNTDTQYF. The CDR3 DNA reads TGTGCCAGCAGTGCCGCGGACAGGGATAACACAGATACGCAGTATTTT.

J is TRBJ2-1 and V is TRBV12-3 or TRBV12-4, with 16 bases lining up with TRBD2. V lost 6 bases to trimming and J lost 0 bases; unmatched junction nucleotides: 14. This CDR3 has 21 residues. CDR3 sequence: CASSPQIGTSGGDYSYNEQFF. The DNA of the CDR3 is TGTGCCAGCAGCCCCCAGATCGGGACTAGCGGGGGGGACTACTCCTACAATGAGCAGTTCTTC.

The chain combines TRBV6-2 or TRBV6-3 with TRBJ2-2; D possibly corresponds to TRBD1 (5 bases). Germline V gives CDR1 MNHEY, CDR2 SVGEGT. The CDR3 covers 15 residues. V lost 7 bases and J lost 1, with 13 bases in between. CDR3 bases: TGTGCCAGCATAGCTCCCGGACAGAACACCGGGGAGCTGTTTTTT. Translating it yields CASIAPGQNTGELFF.

This clonotype showed up many times. J is TRBJ2-4 and V is TRBV5-6, with D possibly being TRBD1 (6 bases). With 3 bases removed from V and 0 bases from J, the gap between germline ends came to 13 bases. The CDR3 consists of 16 residues. Germline assignment: CDR1 SGHDT and CDR2 YYEEEE. The CDR3 protein is CASSYRTVLAKNIQYF. In DNA form, the CDR3 reads TGTGCCAGCAGCTACAGGACAGTACTAGCCAAAAACATTCAGTACTTC.

The J gene is TRBJ1-1, the V gene TRBV11-3; possible D gene TRBD1, 6 bases. The CDR3 is made up of 15 amino acids. Trimming stripped 4 bases from V and 1 base from J, with 13 bases between. Per the germline V gene, CDR1 is SGHNT and CDR2 is YENEEA. CDR3 coding DNA: TGTGCCAGCAGCTATACGGACAGCGGGAACACTGAAGCTTTCTTT. Translated: CASSYTDSGNTEAFF.

The gene calls are TRBV20-1 and TRBJ2-3; D ambiguous. CDR3 size: 13 residues. Looked up from germline, CDR1 is DFQATT and CDR2 is SNEGSKA (reference sequence). V was shortened by 0 bases and J by 3 bases, with 7 bases between the two germline ends. The CDR3 loop reads CSAREVFTDTQYF. The DNA of the CDR3 is TGCAGTGCTAGAGAGGTTTTTACAGATACGCAGTATTTT.

The chain carries TRBV30 and TRBJ2-7; 15 bases match TRBD2. The V gene's germline CDR1 is GTSNPN and CDR2 SVGIG (reference sequence). The CDR3 has 20 amino acids. The ends lost 0 bases at V and 5 bases at J; junction bases unmatched: 17. CDR3 sequence: CAWSVSIKTGTSGRFDEQYF. The CDR3 bases are TGTGCCTGGAGTGTATCGATAAAAACTGGGACTAGCGGGAGGTTTGACGAGCAGTACTTC.

This clonotype turned up a few times. The chain couples TRBV15 to TRBJ2-7; D remains ambiguous. Between the trimmed V and J ends, which lost 3 bases and 5 bases, there was a span of 17 bases. Germline CDR1 is LNHNV and CDR2 is YYDKDF (reference sequence). The length of the CDR3 is 15 residues. For the CDR3, the DNA is TGTGCCACCAGCAGGGAAATGTTTACGGGCCACGAGCAGTACTTC. Protein sequence: CATSREMFTGHEQYF.

V and J are TRBV5-1 and TRBJ2-7; D gene unclear. The CDR3 length is 14 residues. CDR1 SGHRS and CDR2 YFSETQ come from the germline V gene. V lost 1 base, J lost 1 base, and 9 bases lay in between. DNA for the CDR3: TGCGCCAGCAGCTTGAATGGCTGGTCCTACGAGCAGTACTTC. Its protein product is CASSLNGWSYEQYF.

V is TRBV20-1 and J is TRBJ2-3, with D unresolved. This CDR3 spans 14 amino acids. Trimming stripped 1 base from V and 0 bases from J, with 8 bases between. Per the germline V gene, CDR1 is DFQATT and CDR2 is SNEGSKA (reference sequence). In DNA form, the CDR3 reads TGCAGTGCTAGAGTACCGGCTAGCACAGATACGCAGTATTTT. It is translated as CSARVPASTDTQYF.

This clonotype has only a few counts. The rearrangement joins TRBV27 to TRBJ2-2; D may be TRBD1 (6 bases). Germline V gives CDR1 MNHEY, CDR2 SMNVEV (reference sequence). This CDR3 is 15 amino acids long. V was shortened by 10 bases and J by 3 bases, with 18 bases between the two germline ends. CDR3 sequence: CATFPLTGHTGELFF. For the CDR3, the DNA is TGTGCCACCTTTCCCCTGACAGGACACACCGGGGAGCTGTTTTTT.